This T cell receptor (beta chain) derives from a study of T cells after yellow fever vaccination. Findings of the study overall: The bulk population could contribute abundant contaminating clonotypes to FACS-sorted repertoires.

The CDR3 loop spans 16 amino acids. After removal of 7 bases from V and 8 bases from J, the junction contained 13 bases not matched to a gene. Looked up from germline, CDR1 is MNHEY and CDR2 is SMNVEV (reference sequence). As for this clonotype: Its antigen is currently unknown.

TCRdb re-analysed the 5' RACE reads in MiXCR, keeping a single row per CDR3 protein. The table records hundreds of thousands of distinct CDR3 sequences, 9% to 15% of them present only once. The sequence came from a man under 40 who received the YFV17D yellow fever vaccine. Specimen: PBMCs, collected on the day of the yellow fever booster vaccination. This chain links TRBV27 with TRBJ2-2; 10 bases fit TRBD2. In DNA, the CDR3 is TGTGCCAGCACCTCTAATTGGCTAGCGGGAGTGGGGGAGCTGTTTTTT. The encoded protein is CASTSNWLAGVGELFF.